This T cell receptor beta chain emerged from a study of T cell responses to AZD1222 COVID-19 vaccine. This CDR3 has 14 residues. V was trimmed by 4 bases and J by 4 bases, leaving 13 bases between them. In germline, CDR1 is LGHDT, CDR2 YNNKEL (reference sequence). TCRdb's copy holds only in-frame clones and misses some; the assay was immunoSEQ multiplex PCR. The table has some 150,000 clones, 85% to 95% seen once; the top ten hold 1.5%. This receptor was obtained from an adult who received the AZD1222 COVID-19 vaccine. The specimen comprised peripheral blood, sampled 28 days after the second AZD1222 dose. The V gene is TRBV3-1 (or the pseudogene TRBV3-2), the J gene TRBJ1-2; D ambiguous. CDR3 amino acids: CASSRVGPRYGYTF. The CDR3 DNA follows: TGTGCCAGCAGCCGGGTAGGGCCTCGCTATGGCTACACCTTC.